This T cell receptor (beta chain) was captured in a study of OX40 agonist ivuxolimab in advanced cancers. The sample holds one count of this clone. The repertoire was sequenced with immunoSEQ multiplex PCR; TCRdb's copy has only in-frame clones and lacks some. Altogether more than 65,000 clones are present, 85% being singletons, with the ten largest covering about 6.3%. CDR3 length equals 16 residues. The germline V gene encodes CDR1 LGHNA and CDR2 YSLEER. V was pared by 2 bases and J by 6 bases, with 11 bases of the junction left unmatched. This sequence originates from an adult with an advanced solid tumor such as melanoma, head and neck, liver or kidney cancer. Specimen: CD4+ or CD8+ T cells sorted from blood, collected in a trial of the OX40 agonist ivuxolimab. The rearrangement uses TRBV4-3 and TRBJ2-3; 7 bases are shared with TRBD1. The CDR3 is CASSQRTDQGVDTQYF. The CDR3 DNA sequence: TGCGCCAGCAGCCAAAGAACGGACCAGGGGGTGGATACGCAGTATTTT.